A single sample is the source of the 18 T cell receptor beta chains below, sequenced in a study of cytomegalovirus exposure and HLA in healthy donors. The PCR made use of 60 Vbeta and 13 Jbeta primers. Libraries were prepared by immunoSEQ multiplex PCR; TCRdb keeps only in-frame clonotypes and omits some of them. This table has more than 110,000 clones, roughly 80% appearing once. The sequenced material came from PBMCs. The receptor source for this set is a man aged 18 to 35 in good health and CMV-seronegative.

This clone was counted a single time. The chain carries TRBV6-1 and TRBJ2-5; 9 bases are shared with TRBD2. CDR3 length: 16 amino acids. The junction had 8 bases not matched to a gene; V was cut back by 4 bases and J by 2 bases. Germline lookup yields CDR1 MNHNS and CDR2 SASEGT. In nucleotides, the CDR3 is TGTGCCAGCAGTGTCCTAATAGCGGGGGATCAAGAGACCCAGTACTTC. It is translated as CASSVLIAGDQETQYF.

V usage is TRBV4-3 and J usage is TRBJ1-2; D is unclear. From germline, CDR1 is LGHNA and CDR2 YSLEER. Trimming left V 0 bases short and J 5 bases short, with 10 bases between. The CDR3 runs 14 residues. The CDR3 protein is CASSQENTPYGYTF. The CDR3 DNA reads as TGCGCCAGCAGCCAAGAAAACACGCCGTATGGCTACACCTTC.

The chain links TRBV27 to TRBJ2-7, with D possibly matching TRBD1 (6 bases). The germline CDR1 and CDR2 sequences are MNHEY and SMNVEV (reference sequence). Trimming pared 2 bases from V and 6 bases from J, leaving 11 bases between. The CDR3 loop spans 13 amino acids. The DNA of the CDR3 is TGTGCCAGCAGTTTACAGGGGCATTTCGAGCAGTACTTC. It translates to CASSLQGHFEQYF.

A note on this clone: Relative to the germline gene, one junction end is altered; a read error may explain this. The chain couples TRBV30 to TRBJ1-2; 7 nucleotides align to TRBD1. There are 11 residues in the CDR3. Germline CDR1 is GTSNPN and CDR2 is SVGIG (reference sequence). The CDR3 region is CAWIEVGRQGF. The CDR3 DNA is TGTGCCTGGATCGAGGTGGGAAGACAGGGTTTC.

The rearrangement links TRBV9 to TRBJ1-3; no clear D. Germline assignment: CDR1 SGDLS and CDR2 YYNGEE. The CDR3 has 15 residues. V was cut by 0 bases and J by 2 bases, with 9 bases left in between. CDR3 amino acids: CASSVVELPGNTIYF. The DNA of the CDR3 is TGTGCCAGCAGCGTAGTAGAGCTCCCTGGAAACACCATATATTTT.

V gene TRBV19 combines with J gene TRBJ1-4; D unresolved. Trimming took 3 bases from V and 5 from J, leaving 10 bases between them. The CDR3 consists of 14 residues. CDR1 is LNHDA and CDR2 is SQIVND in the germline V gene (reference sequence). The CDR3 protein is CASSIRRPNEKLFF. The DNA for the CDR3 is TGTGCCAGTAGTATTCGCAGGCCGAATGAAAAACTGTTTTTT.

This chain connects TRBV4-2 to TRBJ2-7; 9 bases line up with TRBD1. CDR3 length: 16 residues. In germline, CDR1 is LGHNA, CDR2 YNFKEQ. Trimming cost V 0 bases and J 5 bases; bases outside gene matches: 8. The CDR3 sequence: CASSQEAGQGRNEQYF. CDR3 nucleotide sequence: TGTGCCAGCAGCCAAGAAGCCGGACAGGGGAGGAACGAGCAGTACTTC.

The rearrangement links TRBV4-3 to TRBJ1-2; maybe TRBD1 (6 bases). This CDR3 region has 16 residues. V lost 1 base and J lost 6, with 18 bases in between. Germline CDR1 is LGHNA and CDR2 is YSLEER. In DNA form, the CDR3 reads TGCGCCAGCAGCCAAGGCCCATACAGGGAACGGGATGGCTACACCTTC. This codes for CASSQGPYRERDGYTF.

CDR3 nucleotides: TGTGCCAGCAGTGAAGCGGGAGGCACGAACACCGGGGAGCTGTTTTTT. It translates to CASSEAGGTNTGELFF. This chain links TRBV6-1 with TRBJ2-2, with D possibly being TRBD2 (6 bases). The V and J ends lost 0 bases and 0 bases respectively, with 8 bases between them. The CDR3 runs to 16 residues. The V gene's germline CDR1 is MNHNS and CDR2 SASEGT.

CDR3 residues: CASSDGLAGASYEQYF. The DNA for the CDR3 is TGTGCCAGCAGCGACGGACTAGCGGGGGCCTCCTACGAGCAGTACTTC. The chain links TRBV9 to TRBJ2-7; 13 positions agree with TRBD2. The CDR3 is 16 amino acids. The V segment lost 3 bases and the J segment 0 bases; nucleotides outside the gene matches: 3. Per germline, CDR1 SGDLS and CDR2 YYNGEE.

This clone was recorded once. The gene calls are TRBV7-2 and TRBJ1-1; TRBD1 might be the D (6 bases). CDR3 length: 13 residues. V lost 5 bases and J 8 bases, leaving 15 bases between the germline ends. Per the germline V gene, CDR1 is SGHTA and CDR2 is FQGNSA. DNA for the CDR3: TGTGCCAGCAGCCAGAGGGACACCCGAGAAGCTTTCTTT. It specifies CASSQRDTREAFF.

This clone was counted between two and nine times. The chain recombines TRBV23-1 with TRBJ1-3, with D unclear. TRBV23-1 has ORF status, its function being uncertain. The CDR3 has 16 amino acids. Between the trimmed V and J ends, which lost 3 bases and 8 bases, there was a span of 20 bases. CDR3 sequence reads: CASSQSQVIFWHTIYF. Written as DNA, the CDR3 is TGCGCCAGCAGTCAGTCCCAAGTGATTTTTTGGCACACCATATATTTT.

The chain links TRBV4-2 to TRBJ2-5; possible D gene TRBD2, 6 bases. Germline-derived CDR1 and CDR2 are LGHNA and YNFKEQ. The CDR3 covers 17 residues. Trimming stripped 0 bases from V and 5 bases from J, with 19 bases between. The CDR3: CASSQDLGWSGRETQYF. The CDR3 nucleotides read TGTGCCAGCAGCCAAGATCTAGGGTGGTCAGGGAGGGAGACCCAGTACTTC.

The genes are TRBV7-9 and TRBJ2-1; TRBD2 agrees at 9 bases. J was trimmed by 8 bases and V by 3 bases; bases with no gene match: 5. Per germline, CDR1 SEHNR and CDR2 FQNEAQ (reference sequence). The CDR3 spans 14 residues. The CDR3 spells CASSFSGGGHEQFF. The CDR3 DNA is TGTGCCAGCAGCTTTAGCGGGGGAGGGCATGAGCAGTTCTTC.

The chain couples TRBV29-1 to TRBJ2-1, with D perhaps TRBD1 (5 bases). The CDR3 loop spans 17 amino acids. The V end lost 1 base, the J end lost 1 base, and 17 bases lay between the germline ends. CDR1 and CDR2 (germline): SQVTM, ANQGSEA. The CDR3 here is CSVEGGSAQSSYNEQFF. The CDR3 nucleotides are TGCAGCGTTGAAGGGGGCTCGGCCCAATCTTCCTACAATGAGCAGTTCTTC.

J is TRBJ1-1 and V is TRBV18, with 8 bases aligning to TRBD1. The CDR3 is made up of 15 amino acids. With 3 bases clipped from V and 1 base from J, the junction kept 4 bases outside the gene matches. In germline, CDR1 is KGHSH, CDR2 LQKENI. The CDR3 is CASSPTGGRNTEAFF. CDR3 nucleotides: TGTGCCAGCTCACCTACAGGGGGTAGGAACACTGAAGCTTTCTTT.

CDR3 nucleotides: TGCGCCAGCAGCAAAAGACTCCGGGAGACCCAGTACTTC. It encodes CASSKRLRETQYF. V usage is TRBV4-1 and J usage is TRBJ2-5; D uncertain. The CDR3 length is 13 residues. The germline V gene has CDR1 MGHRA and CDR2 YSYEKL. The V end lost 5 bases, the J end lost 5 bases, and 12 bases lay between the germline ends.

In its sample, this clone was seen once. This sequence joins TRBV7-9 and TRBJ2-2, with D uncertain. The ends were cut back, 9 bases at V and 6 bases at J, with 14 bases in the middle. The CDR3 runs 13 residues. Per the germline V gene, CDR1 is SEHNR and CDR2 is FQNEAQ (reference sequence). For the CDR3, the DNA is TGTGCCAGTCAAGACGTGCTAGCCGGGGAGCTGTTTTTT. Protein sequence: CASQDVLAGELFF. Combining the CDR3 with reference TRBV7-9 and TRBJ2-2 gives the whole variable domain DTGVSQNPRHKITKRGQNVTFRCDPISEHNRLYWYRQTLGQGPEFLTYFQNEAQLEKSRLLSDRFSAERPKGSFSTLEIQRTEQGDSAMYLCASQDVLAGELFFGEGSRLTVL.